This TCR beta chain was sequenced for a study of T cell changes during pregnancy in multiple sclerosis. This CDR3 is 15 amino acids long. Germline V gives CDR1 MNHEY, CDR2 SMNVEV (reference sequence). Trimming shortened V by 0 bases and J by 2 bases, and 10 bases separated the two germline ends. Produced via immunoSEQ multiplex PCR; TCRdb's table is partial and in-frame only. The sample records 25,000 to 30,000 clones, about 88% being singletons. This chain connects TRBV27 to TRBJ1-2; tentatively, D is TRBD1 (5 bases). Sequencing used CD4+ T cells from peripheral blood mononuclear cells, obtained in the second trimester of pregnancy. The clonotype originates from a female donor with multiple sclerosis, enrolled in a pregnancy study. CDR3 region: CASSLSGGVNYGYTF. The CDR3 bases are TGTGCCAGCAGTTTATCCGGGGGGGTCAACTATGGCTACACCTTC.